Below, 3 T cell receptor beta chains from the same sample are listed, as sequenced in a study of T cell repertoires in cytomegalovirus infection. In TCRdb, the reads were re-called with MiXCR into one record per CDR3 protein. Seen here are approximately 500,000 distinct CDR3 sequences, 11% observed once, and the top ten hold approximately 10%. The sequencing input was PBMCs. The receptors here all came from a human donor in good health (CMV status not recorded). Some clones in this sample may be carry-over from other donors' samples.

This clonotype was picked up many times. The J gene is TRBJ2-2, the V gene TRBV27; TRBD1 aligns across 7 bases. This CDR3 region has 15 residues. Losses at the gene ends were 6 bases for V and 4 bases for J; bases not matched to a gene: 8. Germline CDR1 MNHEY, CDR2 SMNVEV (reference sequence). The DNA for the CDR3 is TGTGCCAGCAGCCGTAAACAGGGGCTCACCGGGGAGCTGTTTTTT. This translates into CASSRKQGLTGELFF.

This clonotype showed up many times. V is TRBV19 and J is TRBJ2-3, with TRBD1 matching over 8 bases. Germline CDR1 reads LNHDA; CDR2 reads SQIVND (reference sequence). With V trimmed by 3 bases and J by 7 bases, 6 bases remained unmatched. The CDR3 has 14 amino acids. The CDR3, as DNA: TGTGCCAGTAGTATCGGACAGGGTAGGAATACGCAGTATTTT. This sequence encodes CASSIGQGRNTQYF.

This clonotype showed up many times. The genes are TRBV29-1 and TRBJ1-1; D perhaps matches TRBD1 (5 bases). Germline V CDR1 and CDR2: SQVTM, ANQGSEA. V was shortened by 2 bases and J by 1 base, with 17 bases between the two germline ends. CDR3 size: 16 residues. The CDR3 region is CSVERYQGGRNTEAFF. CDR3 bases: TGCAGCGTTGAAAGGTATCAGGGCGGGAGGAACACTGAAGCTTTCTTT.